The clone carrying this T cell receptor (beta chain) was detected once. Authors' analysis steps: Amplification from reference gene primers served as the basis for estimated nucleated cell counts. The table came from immunoSEQ multiplex PCR; TCRdb's copy has only in-frame clones and leaves some out. V, J and clone size are taken as reported in that table, and D and trimming were inferred from the DNA itself. The repertoire includes 110,000 to 150,000 clones, about 82% of them detected once, and 2.5% to 3.5% sits in the top ten. The CDR3 is 15 amino acids. This specimen belongs to a study of blood T cell repertoires in COVID-19.

This TCR derives from a man between 45 and 60 years old with acute or convalescent COVID-19. Sequences were obtained from peripheral blood. The V and J genes are TRBV21-1 and TRBJ2-1; whether TRBD1, the table's D call, matches the DNA was not checked. TRBV21-1 has pseudogene status. The CDR3 nucleotides read TGTGCCAGCAGCAGTCAGGCTTACTCCTACAATGAGCAGTTCTTC. It yields the protein CASSSQAYSYNEQFF.